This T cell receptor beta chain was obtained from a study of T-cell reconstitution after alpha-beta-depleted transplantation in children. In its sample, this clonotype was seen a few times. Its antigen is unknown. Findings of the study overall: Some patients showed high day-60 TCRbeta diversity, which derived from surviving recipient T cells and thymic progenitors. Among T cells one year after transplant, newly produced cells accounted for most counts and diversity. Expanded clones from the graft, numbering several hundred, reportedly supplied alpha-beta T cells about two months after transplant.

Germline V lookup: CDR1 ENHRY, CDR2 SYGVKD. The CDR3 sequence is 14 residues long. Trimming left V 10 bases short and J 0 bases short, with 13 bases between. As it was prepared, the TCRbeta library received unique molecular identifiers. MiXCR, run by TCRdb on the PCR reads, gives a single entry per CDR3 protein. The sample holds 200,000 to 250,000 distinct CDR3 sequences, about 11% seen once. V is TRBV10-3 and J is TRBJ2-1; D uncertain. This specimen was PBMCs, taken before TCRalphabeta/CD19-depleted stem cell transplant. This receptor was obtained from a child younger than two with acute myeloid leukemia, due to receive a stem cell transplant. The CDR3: CASTRGDSYNEQFF. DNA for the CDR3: TGTGCCAGCACACGAGGTGACTCCTACAATGAGCAGTTCTTC.